This T cell receptor (beta chain) was recorded in a study of blood T cell repertoires in COVID-19. Study-level information: Samples of COVID-19 (acute and convalescent) were obtained from the United States, Italy and Spain. Sample material is recorded as cDNA or gDNA derived from T cells, B-cell-depleted T cells, or PBMCs.

This clone was seen a handful of times. The CDR3 length is 14 residues. The germline V gene has CDR1 MNHEY and CDR2 SMNVEV (reference sequence). The ends were cut back, 10 bases at V and 1 base at J, with 14 bases in the middle. In the study's own analysis: By means of reference gene primer amplification, nucleated cell counts were estimated. Using immunoSEQ multiplex PCR, the repertoire was profiled, and TCRdb retains in-frame clones only, with some absent. V, J and clone size are those of that table, while D and trimming were read from the DNA. Of about 94,000 clones in the sample, about four fifths were seen once.

What was sequenced was peripheral blood. This sequence was found in a human donor in a cohort sampled during active COVID-19. The chain links TRBV27 to TRBJ1-5; perhaps TRBD1 as D (6 bases). The CDR3 bases are TGTGCCACCAAACAGGGTAGAAGCAATCAGCCCCAGCATTTT. Translated, it gives CATKQGRSNQPQHF.